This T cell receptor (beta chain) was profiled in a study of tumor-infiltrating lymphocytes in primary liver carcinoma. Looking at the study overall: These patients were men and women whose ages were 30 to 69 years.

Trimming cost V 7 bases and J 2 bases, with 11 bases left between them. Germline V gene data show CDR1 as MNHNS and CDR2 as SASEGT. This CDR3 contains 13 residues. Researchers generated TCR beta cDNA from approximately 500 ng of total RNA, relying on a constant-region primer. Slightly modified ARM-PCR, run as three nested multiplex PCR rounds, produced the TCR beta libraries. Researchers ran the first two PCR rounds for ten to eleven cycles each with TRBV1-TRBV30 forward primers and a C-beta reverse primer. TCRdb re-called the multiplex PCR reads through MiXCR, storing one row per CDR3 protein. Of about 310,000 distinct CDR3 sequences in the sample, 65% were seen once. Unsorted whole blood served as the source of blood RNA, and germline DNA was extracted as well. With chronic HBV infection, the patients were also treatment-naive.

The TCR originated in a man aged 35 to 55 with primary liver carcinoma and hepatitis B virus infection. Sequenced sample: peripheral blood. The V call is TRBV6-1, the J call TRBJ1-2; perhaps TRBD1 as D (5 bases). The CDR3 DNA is TGTGCCAGCAACATCGGGGGGAACTATGGCTACACCTTC. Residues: CASNIGGNYGYTF.